This entry is about one TCR beta chain. The target antigen is unknown. V shed 0 bases, J shed 4 bases, and the junction held 4 bases outside the gene matches. From germline, CDR1 is SGHRS and CDR2 YFSETQ. This CDR3 is built from 16 residues. This entry belongs to a study of cytomegalovirus exposure and HLA in healthy donors. General observations from the study: Later, an analysis found that TCR clusters from the first cohort tended to co-occur in the 130 or so validation repertoires. The study recorded over 150 TCR beta chains that were cytomegalovirus-associated.

The donors belonged to the 120-subject validation cohort, separate from the roughly 700-subject first cohort. The method was immunoSEQ multiplex PCR; TCRdb's version includes in-frame clones alone and lacks a portion of them. The data hold under 150,000 clones, with approximately 86% observed a single time. This chain uses TRBV5-1 with TRBJ2-1; 10 nucleotides agree with TRBD2. Material: PBMCs. The clonotype originates from a man aged 18 to 35 in good health and CMV-seropositive. Here the CDR3 DNA reads TGCGCCAGCAGCTTGGCCGGACTAGCGGAATACAATGAGCAGTTCTTC. This gives the protein CASSLAGLAEYNEQFF. The whole variable domain, filled in from reference TRBV5-1 and TRBJ2-1, reads KAGVTQTPRYLIKTRGQQVTLSCSPISGHRSVSWYQQTPGQGLQFLFEYFSETQRNKGNFPGRFSGRQFSNSRSEMNVSTLELGDSALYLCASSLAGLAEYNEQFFGPGTRLTVL.